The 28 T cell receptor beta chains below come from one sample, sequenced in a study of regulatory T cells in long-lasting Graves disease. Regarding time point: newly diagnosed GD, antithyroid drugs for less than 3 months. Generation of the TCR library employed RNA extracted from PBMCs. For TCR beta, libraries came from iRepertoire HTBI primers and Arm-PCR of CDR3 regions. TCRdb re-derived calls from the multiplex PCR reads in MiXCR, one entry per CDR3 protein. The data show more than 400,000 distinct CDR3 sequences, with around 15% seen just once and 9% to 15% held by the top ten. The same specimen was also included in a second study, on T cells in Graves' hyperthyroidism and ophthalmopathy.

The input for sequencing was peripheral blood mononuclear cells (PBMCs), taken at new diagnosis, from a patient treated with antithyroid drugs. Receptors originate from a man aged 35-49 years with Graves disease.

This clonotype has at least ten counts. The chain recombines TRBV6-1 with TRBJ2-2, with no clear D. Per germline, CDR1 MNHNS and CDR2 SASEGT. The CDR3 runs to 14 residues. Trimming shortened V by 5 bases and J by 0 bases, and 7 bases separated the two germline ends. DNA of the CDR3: TGTGCCAGCAGTAGGACGGCGAACACCGGGGAGCTGTTTTTT. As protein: CASSRTANTGELFF.

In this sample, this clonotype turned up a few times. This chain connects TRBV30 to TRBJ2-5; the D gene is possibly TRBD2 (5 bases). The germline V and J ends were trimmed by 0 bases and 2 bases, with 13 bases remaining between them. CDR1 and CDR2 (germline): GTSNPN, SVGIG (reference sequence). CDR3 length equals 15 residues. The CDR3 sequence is CAWSVLAGYQETQYF. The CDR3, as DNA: TGTGCCTGGAGTGTACTTGCGGGTTATCAAGAGACCCAGTACTTC.

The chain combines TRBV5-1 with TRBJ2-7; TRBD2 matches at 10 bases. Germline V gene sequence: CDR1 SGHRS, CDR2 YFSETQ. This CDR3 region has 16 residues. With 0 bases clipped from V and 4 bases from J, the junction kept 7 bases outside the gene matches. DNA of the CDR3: TGCGCCAGCAGCTTGGCGCTAGCGGGGGACAGTTACGAGCAGTACTTC. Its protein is CASSLALAGDSYEQYF.

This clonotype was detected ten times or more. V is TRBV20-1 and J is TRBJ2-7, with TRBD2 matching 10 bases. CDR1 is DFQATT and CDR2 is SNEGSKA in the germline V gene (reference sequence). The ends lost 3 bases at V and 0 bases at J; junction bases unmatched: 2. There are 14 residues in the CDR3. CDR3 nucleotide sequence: TGCAGTGCTAGCAGCGGGAGGGCCTCCTACGAGCAGTACTTC. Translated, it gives CSASSGRASYEQYF.

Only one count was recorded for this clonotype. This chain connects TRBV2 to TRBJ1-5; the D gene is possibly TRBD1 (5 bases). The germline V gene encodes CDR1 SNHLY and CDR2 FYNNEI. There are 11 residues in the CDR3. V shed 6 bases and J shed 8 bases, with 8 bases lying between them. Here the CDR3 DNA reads TGTGCCAGCAGCAGAGGGGAGCCCCAGCATTTT. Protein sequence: CASSRGEPQHF. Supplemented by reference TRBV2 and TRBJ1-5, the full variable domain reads EPEVTQTPSHQVTQMGQEVILRCVPISNHLYFYWYRQILGQKVEFLVSFYNNEISEKSEIFDDQFSVERPDGSNFTLKIRSTKLEDSAMYFCASSRGEPQHFGDGTRLSIL.

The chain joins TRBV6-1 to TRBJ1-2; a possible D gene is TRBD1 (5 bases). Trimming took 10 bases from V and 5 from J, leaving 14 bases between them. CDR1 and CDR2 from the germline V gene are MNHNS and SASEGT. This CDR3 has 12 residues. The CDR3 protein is CAILGQGYGYTF. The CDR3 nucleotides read TGTGCCATCCTGGGGCAGGGTTATGGCTACACCTTC.

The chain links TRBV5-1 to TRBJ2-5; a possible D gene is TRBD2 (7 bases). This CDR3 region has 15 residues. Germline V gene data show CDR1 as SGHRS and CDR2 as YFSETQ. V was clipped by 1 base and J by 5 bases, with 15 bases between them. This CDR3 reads CASSLLGGRGETQYF. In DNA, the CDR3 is TGCGCCAGCAGCTTGTTGGGGGGGCGCGGGGAGACCCAGTACTTC.

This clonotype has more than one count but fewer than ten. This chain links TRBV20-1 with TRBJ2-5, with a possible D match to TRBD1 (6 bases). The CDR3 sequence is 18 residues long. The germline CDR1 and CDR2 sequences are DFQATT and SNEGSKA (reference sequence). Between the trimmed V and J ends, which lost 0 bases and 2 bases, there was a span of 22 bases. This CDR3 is CSARDIQGRTTLQETQYF. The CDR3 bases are TGCAGTGCTAGAGATATCCAGGGGCGTACCACACTTCAAGAGACCCAGTACTTC.

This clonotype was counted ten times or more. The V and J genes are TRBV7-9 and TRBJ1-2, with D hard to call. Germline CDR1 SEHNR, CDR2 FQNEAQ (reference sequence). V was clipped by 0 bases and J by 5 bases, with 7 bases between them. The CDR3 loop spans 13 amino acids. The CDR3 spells CASSLATDYGYTF. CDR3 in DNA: TGTGCCAGCAGCTTAGCGACGGATTATGGCTACACCTTC.

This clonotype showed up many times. CDR3 residues: CASNGYGTSQKHPSLETQYF. Here the CDR3 DNA reads TGTGCCAGCAATGGGTACGGGACTAGCCAGAAACACCCTAGCTTGGAGACCCAGTACTTC. V and J are TRBV28 and TRBJ2-5, with TRBD2 matching over 9 bases. This CDR3 spans 20 amino acids. V lost 7 bases, J lost 5 bases, and 26 bases stayed unmatched. Germline CDR1 reads MDHEN; CDR2 reads SYDVKM.

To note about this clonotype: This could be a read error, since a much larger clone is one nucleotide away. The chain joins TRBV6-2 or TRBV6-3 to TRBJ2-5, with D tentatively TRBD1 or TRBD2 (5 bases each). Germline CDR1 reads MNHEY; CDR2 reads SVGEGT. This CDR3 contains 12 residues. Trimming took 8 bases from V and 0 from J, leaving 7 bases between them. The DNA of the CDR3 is TGTGCCAGCTGGGGGTACCAAGAGACCCAGTACTTC. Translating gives CASWGYQETQYF.

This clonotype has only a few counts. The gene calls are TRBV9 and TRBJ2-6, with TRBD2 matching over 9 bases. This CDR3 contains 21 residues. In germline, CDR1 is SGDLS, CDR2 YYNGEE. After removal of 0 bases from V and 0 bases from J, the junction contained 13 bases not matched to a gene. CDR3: CASSVEGRGLAGNSGANVLTF. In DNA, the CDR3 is TGTGCCAGCAGCGTAGAAGGTCGCGGGCTAGCGGGAAACTCTGGGGCCAACGTCCTGACTTTC.

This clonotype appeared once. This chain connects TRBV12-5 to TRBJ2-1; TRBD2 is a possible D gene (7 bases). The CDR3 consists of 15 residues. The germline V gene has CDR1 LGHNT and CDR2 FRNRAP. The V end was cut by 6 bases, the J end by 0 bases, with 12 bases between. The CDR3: CASGGGDNSYNEQFF. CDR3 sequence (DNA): TGTGCTAGTGGAGGGGGGGATAACTCCTACAATGAGCAGTTCTTC.

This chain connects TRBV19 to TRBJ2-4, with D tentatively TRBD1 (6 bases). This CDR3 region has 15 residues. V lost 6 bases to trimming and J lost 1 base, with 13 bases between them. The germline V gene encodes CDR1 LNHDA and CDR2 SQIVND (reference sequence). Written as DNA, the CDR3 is TGTGCCAGTAGGATACAGGGTATGGCCAAAAACATTCAGTACTTC. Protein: CASRIQGMAKNIQYF.

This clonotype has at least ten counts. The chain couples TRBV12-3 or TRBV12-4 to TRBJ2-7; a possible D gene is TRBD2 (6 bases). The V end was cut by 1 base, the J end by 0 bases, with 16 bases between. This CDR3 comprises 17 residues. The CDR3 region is CASSLGQRALSSYEQYF. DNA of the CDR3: TGTGCCAGCAGTTTAGGGCAGCGGGCCCTAAGCTCCTACGAGCAGTACTTC.

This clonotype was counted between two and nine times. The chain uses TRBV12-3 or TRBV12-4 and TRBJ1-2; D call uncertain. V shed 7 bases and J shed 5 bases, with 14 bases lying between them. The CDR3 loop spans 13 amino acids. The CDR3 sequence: CASTTGVFYGYTF. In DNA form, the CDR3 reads TGTGCCAGCACCACCGGGGTTTTTTATGGCTACACCTTC.

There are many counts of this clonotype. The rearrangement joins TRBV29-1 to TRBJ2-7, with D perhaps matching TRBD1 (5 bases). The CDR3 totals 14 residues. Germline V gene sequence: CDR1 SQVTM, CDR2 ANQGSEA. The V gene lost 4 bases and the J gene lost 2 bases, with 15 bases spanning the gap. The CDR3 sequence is CSVVRQGFTYEQYF. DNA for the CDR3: TGCAGCGTTGTCCGGCAGGGTTTTACCTACGAGCAGTACTTC.

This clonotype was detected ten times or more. In DNA, the CDR3 is TGTGCCAGCAGCTTGGAACTAGCGGGGTCCTACGAGCAGTACTTC. Translation: CASSLELAGSYEQYF. The V call is TRBV11-2, the J call TRBJ2-7; 10 nucleotides match TRBD2. Trimming removed 3 bases from V and 1 base from J; junction bases left unmatched: 3. This CDR3 spans 15 amino acids. The V gene's germline CDR1 is SGHAT and CDR2 FQNNGV.

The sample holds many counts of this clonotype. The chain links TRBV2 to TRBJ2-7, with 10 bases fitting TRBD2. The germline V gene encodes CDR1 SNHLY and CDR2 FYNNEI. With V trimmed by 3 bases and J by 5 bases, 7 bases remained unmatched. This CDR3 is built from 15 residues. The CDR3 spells CASSEDSGRSHEQYF. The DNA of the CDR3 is TGTGCCAGCAGTGAGGATAGCGGGAGGTCCCACGAGCAGTACTTC. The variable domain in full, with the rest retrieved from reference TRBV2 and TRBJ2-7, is EPEVTQTPSHQVTQMGQEVILRCVPISNHLYFYWYRQILGQKVEFLVSFYNNEISEKSEIFDDQFSVERPDGSNFTLKIRSTKLEDSAMYFCASSEDSGRSHEQYFGPGTRLTVT.

The CDR3 sequence: CASSQGSYEQFF. CDR3 sequence (DNA): TGTGCCAGCAGCCAAGGGTCCTACGAGCAGTTCTTC. The chain links TRBV11-2 to TRBJ2-1, with D uncertain. Germline values: CDR1 SGHAT, CDR2 FQNNGV. The V and J ends lost 5 bases and 10 bases respectively, with 12 bases between them. The CDR3 spans 12 residues.

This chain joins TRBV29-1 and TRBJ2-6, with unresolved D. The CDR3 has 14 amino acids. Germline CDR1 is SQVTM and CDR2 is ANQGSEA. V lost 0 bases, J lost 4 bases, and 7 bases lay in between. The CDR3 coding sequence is TGCAGCGTTGAAGATGAAGGGGGGGCCAACGTCCTGACTTTC. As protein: CSVEDEGGANVLTF.

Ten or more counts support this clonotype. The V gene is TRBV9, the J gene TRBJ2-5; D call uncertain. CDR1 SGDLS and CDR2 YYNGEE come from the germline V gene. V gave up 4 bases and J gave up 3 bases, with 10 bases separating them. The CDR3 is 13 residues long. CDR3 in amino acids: CASSPSLKETQYF. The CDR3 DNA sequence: TGTGCCAGCAGCCCAAGTTTAAAAGAGACCCAGTACTTC.

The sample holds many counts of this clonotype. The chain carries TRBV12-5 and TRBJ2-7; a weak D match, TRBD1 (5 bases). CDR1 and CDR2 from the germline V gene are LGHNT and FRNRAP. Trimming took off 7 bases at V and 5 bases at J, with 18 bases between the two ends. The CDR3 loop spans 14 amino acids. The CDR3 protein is CASARRAWGHEQYF. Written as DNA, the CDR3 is TGTGCTAGTGCGCGGCGCGCATGGGGCCACGAGCAGTACTTC. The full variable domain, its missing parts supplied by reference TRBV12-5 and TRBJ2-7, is DARVTQTPRHKVTEMGQEVTMRCQPILGHNTVFWYRQTMMQGLELLAYFRNRAPLDDSGMPKDRFSAEMPDATLATLKIQPSEPRDSAVYFCASARRAWGHEQYFGPGTRLTVT.

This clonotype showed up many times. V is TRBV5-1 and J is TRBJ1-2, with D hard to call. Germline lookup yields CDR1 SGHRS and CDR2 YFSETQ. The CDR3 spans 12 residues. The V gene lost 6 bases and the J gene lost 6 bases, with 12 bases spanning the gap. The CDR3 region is CASMDGVHGYTF. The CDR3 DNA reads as TGCGCCAGCATGGACGGGGTACATGGCTACACCTTC.

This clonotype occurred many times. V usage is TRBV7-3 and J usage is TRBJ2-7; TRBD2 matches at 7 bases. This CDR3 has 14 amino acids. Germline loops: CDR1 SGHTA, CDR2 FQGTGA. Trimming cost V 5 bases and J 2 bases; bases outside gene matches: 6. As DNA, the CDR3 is TGTGCCAGCAGCCTCAAAGCGGGAACCTACGAGCAGTACTTC. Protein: CASSLKAGTYEQYF.

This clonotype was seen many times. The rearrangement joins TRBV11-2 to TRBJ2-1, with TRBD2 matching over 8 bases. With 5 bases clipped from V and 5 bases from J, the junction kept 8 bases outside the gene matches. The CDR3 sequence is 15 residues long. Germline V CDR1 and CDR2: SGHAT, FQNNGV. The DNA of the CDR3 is TGTGCCAGCAGCCTCAGCGGGAGAAGGGACAATGAGCAGTTCTTC. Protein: CASSLSGRRDNEQFF. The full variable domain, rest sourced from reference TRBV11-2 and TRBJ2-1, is EAGVAQSPRYKIIEKRQSVAFWCNPISGHATLYWYQQILGQGPKLLIQFQNNGVVDDSQLPKDRFSAERLKGVDSTLKIQPAKLEDSAVYLCASSLSGRRDNEQFFGPGTRLTVL.

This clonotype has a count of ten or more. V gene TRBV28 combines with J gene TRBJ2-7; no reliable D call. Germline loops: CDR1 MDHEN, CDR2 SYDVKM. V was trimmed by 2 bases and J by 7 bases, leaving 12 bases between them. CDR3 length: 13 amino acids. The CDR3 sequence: CASSLDDLGEQYF. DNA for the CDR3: TGTGCCAGCAGTTTAGACGACCTAGGGGAGCAGTACTTC.

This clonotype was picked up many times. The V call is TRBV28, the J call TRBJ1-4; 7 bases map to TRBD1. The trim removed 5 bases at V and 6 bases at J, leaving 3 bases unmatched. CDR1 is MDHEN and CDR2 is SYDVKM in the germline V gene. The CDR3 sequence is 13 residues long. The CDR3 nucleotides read TGTGCCAGCAGTCCAGGGGGGGATGAAAAACTGTTTTTT. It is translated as CASSPGGDEKLFF.